The next 10 T cell receptor beta chains were all read from a single sample in a study of shared clonotypes between healthy human individuals. Sequencing used immunoSEQ multiplex PCR; TCRdb keeps in-frame clones, though not all of them. The sample contains roughly 2,300,000 clones, 85% to 95% of which appear only once. The sequenced sample consisted of naive CD4+ T cells from PBMCs. Subset reported: CD45RA+ positively selected. The receptors were sampled from a man younger than 30 in good health. Some clones in this sample may be carry-over from other donors' samples.

The rearrangement links TRBV28 to TRBJ2-3; D not resolved. There are 12 residues in the CDR3. V was cut by 7 bases and J by 4 bases, with 9 bases left in between. Germline V gives CDR1 MDHEN, CDR2 SYDVKM. The DNA of the CDR3 is TGTGCCAGCACCCGACCCCCAGATACGCAGTATTTT. It specifies CASTRPPDTQYF.

This clone occurred once. The chain is built from TRBV5-1 and TRBJ1-1; D uncertain. The length of the CDR3 is 16 residues. V lost 6 bases to trimming and J lost 0 bases, with 18 bases between them. Germline-derived CDR1 and CDR2 are SGHRS and YFSETQ. CDR3 sequence reads: CASKRTPPEMNTEAFF. CDR3 nucleotides: TGCGCCAGCAAGCGCACCCCTCCGGAGATGAACACTGAAGCTTTCTTT.

The V gene is TRBV7-2, the J gene TRBJ2-7; TRBD1 matches at 9 bases. Trimming at V came to 2 bases and at J to 5 bases, leaving 4 bases not matched to a gene. The CDR3 has 14 residues. CDR1 is SGHTA and CDR2 is FQGNSA in the germline V gene. The CDR3 DNA reads as TGTGCCAGCAGCTTACCCGGGACAGGGAACGAGCAGTACTTC. Protein sequence: CASSLPGTGNEQYF.

The chain has TRBV5-1 and TRBJ1-1, with 7 bases fitting TRBD1. Germline-derived CDR1 and CDR2 are SGHRS and YFSETQ. CDR3 length equals 15 residues. J was trimmed by 4 bases and V by 4 bases; bases with no gene match: 10. The CDR3 DNA sequence: TGCGCCAGCAGCCCCCCAGGGGGGAGGTCCACTGAAGCTTTCTTT. It specifies CASSPPGGRSTEAFF. The whole variable domain, filled in from reference TRBV5-1 and TRBJ1-1, reads KAGVTQTPRYLIKTRGQQVTLSCSPISGHRSVSWYQQTPGQGLQFLFEYFSETQRNKGNFPGRFSGRQFSNSRSEMNVSTLELGDSALYLCASSPPGGRSTEAFFGQGTRLTVV.

The rearrangement joins TRBV19 to TRBJ1-1; D remains ambiguous. This CDR3 is 14 amino acids long. Trimming cost V 0 bases and J 4 bases, with 9 bases left between them. CDR1 and CDR2 from the germline V gene are LNHDA and SQIVND (reference sequence). Here the CDR3 reads CASSIELRATEAFF. Here the CDR3 DNA reads TGTGCCAGTAGTATAGAATTGAGGGCCACTGAAGCTTTCTTT.

The chain couples TRBV20-1 to TRBJ1-2; tentative D call: TRBD1 (6 bases). This CDR3 is 11 amino acids long. Germline V lookup: CDR1 DFQATT, CDR2 SNEGSKA (reference sequence). V shed 5 bases and J shed 10 bases, with 14 bases lying between them. The DNA for the CDR3 is TGCAGTGCTGGGGGGCCCTCCGACTACACCTTC. This gives the protein CSAGGPSDYTF.

This sequence joins TRBV5-6 and TRBJ2-1; D call uncertain. V dropped 4 bases and J dropped 4 bases, with 12 bases sitting between them. The CDR3 loop spans 14 amino acids. CDR1 and CDR2 (germline): SGHDT, YYEEEE. The CDR3 loop reads CASSLLSPYNEQFF. The CDR3 bases are TGTGCCAGCAGCCTCCTTAGCCCTTACAATGAGCAGTTCTTC.

The chain joins TRBV6-5 to TRBJ1-4, with TRBD1 as a possible D gene (5 bases). Germline V gene data show CDR1 as MNHEY and CDR2 as SVGAGI. Trimming removed 6 bases from V and 14 bases from J, with 16 bases in between. The CDR3 extends over 12 amino acids. The CDR3: CASSSLAGGLFF. The CDR3 DNA reads TGTGCCAGCAGCTCCCTGGCGGGGGGTCTGTTTTTT.

The chain carries TRBV7-9 and TRBJ1-4, with 7 bases aligning to TRBD1. The germline gives CDR1 SEHNR, CDR2 FQNEAQ (reference sequence). Trimming took 5 bases from V and 8 from J; bases not matched to a gene: 11. This CDR3 region has 15 residues. Written as DNA, the CDR3 is TGTGCCAGCAGCCTCCGGGACAGCCCGGGGGAAAAACTGTTTTTT. Its protein product is CASSLRDSPGEKLFF.

As regards this clone: Additional DNA sequences in this sample encode the identical CDR3. V and J are TRBV28 and TRBJ1-2, with no clear D. The CDR3 totals 12 residues. Germline CDR1 reads MDHEN; CDR2 reads SYDVKM. The ends were cut back, 5 bases at V and 4 bases at J, with 8 bases in the middle. For the CDR3, the DNA is TGTGCCAGCAGTCCAAGAATCTATGGCTACACCTTC. Encoded protein: CASSPRIYGYTF.